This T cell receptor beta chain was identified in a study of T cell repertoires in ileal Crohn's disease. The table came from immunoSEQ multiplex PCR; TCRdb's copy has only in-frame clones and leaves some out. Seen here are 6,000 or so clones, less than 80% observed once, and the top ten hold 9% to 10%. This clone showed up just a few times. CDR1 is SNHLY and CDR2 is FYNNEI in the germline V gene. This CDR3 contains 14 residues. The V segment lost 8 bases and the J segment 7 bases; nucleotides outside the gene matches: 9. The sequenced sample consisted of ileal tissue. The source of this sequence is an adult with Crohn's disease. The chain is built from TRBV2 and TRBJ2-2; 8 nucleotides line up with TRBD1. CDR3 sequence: CASWAGGAVGELFF. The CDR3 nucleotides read TGTGCCAGCTGGGCAGGGGGCGCCGTCGGGGAGCTGTTTTTT.